Listed below are T cell receptor beta chains from one sample, sequenced in a study of T cell changes during pregnancy in multiple sclerosis. Only in-frame clones appear in the TCRdb table, and some are missing; sequencing was by immunoSEQ multiplex PCR. The sample has approximately 88,000 clones, 92% seen once. The source material was peripheral blood, sampled in the first trimester of pregnancy. The receptors derive from a female donor with multiple sclerosis, enrolled in a pregnancy study. Both conserved end residues are part of each CDR3. Fields, in order: D gene, V gene, J gene, CDR3 protein. A D gene is named only where the DNA matches it firmly.

D: .; V: TRBV27; J: TRBJ2-1; CDR3: CASSFSQGNEQFF
D: .; V: TRBV27; J: TRBJ2-3; CDR3: CASSLKWESDTQYF
D: TRBD1; V: TRBV29-1; J: TRBJ2-7; CDR3: CSVEDQDRGSGEQYF
D: .; V: TRBV7-8; J: TRBJ1-2; CDR3: CASSQTSARGLYGYTF
D: .; V: TRBV6-1; J: TRBJ1-5; CDR3: CASSENRVGNQPQHF
D: TRBD2; V: TRBV30; J: TRBJ2-3; CDR3: CAWSLGRLAGRGDTDTQYF
D: TRBD1; V: TRBV19; J: TRBJ2-2; CDR3: CASTPSRGRLLTGELFF
D: .; V: TRBV6-1; J: TRBJ2-7; CDR3: CASSDEQGTPYEQYF
D: TRBD2; V: TRBV27; J: TRBJ2-1; CDR3: CASSSHERSSGRADEQFF
D: .; V: TRBV9; J: TRBJ1-5; CDR3: CASSATYSNQPQHF
D: .; V: TRBV11-3; J: TRBJ2-2; CDR3: CASSLDWATGELFF
D: .; V: TRBV28; J: TRBJ2-1; CDR3: CASSLFINEQFF
D: .; V: TRBV21-1; J: TRBJ2-5; CDR3: CASLETQYF
D: TRBD1; V: TRBV13; J: TRBJ2-1; CDR3: CASSKGQSYNEQFF
D: TRBD1; V: TRBV14; J: TRBJ2-7; CDR3: CASSQATGGMYEQYF
D: .; V: TRBV25-1; J: TRBJ2-3; CDR3: CASSLTDTQYF